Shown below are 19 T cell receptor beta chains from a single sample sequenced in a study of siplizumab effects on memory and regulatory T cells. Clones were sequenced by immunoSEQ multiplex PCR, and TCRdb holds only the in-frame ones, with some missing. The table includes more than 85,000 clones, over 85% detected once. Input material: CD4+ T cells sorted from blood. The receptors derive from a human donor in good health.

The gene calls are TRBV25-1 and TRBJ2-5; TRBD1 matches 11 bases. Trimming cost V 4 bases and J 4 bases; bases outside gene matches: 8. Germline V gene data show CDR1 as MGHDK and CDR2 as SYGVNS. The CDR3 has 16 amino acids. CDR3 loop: CASSASDRGRTETQYF. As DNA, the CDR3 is TGTGCCAGCAGTGCATCGGACAGGGGGCGAACAGAGACCCAGTACTTC. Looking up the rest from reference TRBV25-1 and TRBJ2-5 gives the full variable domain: EADIYQTPRYLVIGTGKKITLECSQTMGHDKMYWYQQDPGMELHLIHYSYGVNSTEKGDLSSESTVSRIRTEHFPLTLESARPSHTSQYLCASSASDRGRTETQYFGPGTRLLVL.

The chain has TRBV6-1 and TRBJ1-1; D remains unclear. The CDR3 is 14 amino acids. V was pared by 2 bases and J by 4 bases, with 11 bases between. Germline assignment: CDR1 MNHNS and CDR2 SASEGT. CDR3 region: CASSEKAFSTEAFF. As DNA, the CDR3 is TGTGCCAGCAGTGAAAAAGCATTTTCCACTGAAGCTTTCTTT.

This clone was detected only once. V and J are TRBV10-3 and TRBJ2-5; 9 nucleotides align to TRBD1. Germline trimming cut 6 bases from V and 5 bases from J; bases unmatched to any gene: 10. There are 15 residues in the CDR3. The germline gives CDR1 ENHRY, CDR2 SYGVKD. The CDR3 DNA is TGTGCCATCAGAGCGGCGGGACAGGGTTCGGAGACCCAGTACTTC. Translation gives CAIRAAGQGSETQYF.

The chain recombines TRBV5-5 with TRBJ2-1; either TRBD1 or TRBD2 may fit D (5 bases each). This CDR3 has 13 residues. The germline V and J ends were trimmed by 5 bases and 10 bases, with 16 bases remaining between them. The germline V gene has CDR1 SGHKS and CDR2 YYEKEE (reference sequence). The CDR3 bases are TGTGCCAGCAGTTGGGACCCCGAAGCGGAGCAGTTCTTC. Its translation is CASSWDPEAEQFF.

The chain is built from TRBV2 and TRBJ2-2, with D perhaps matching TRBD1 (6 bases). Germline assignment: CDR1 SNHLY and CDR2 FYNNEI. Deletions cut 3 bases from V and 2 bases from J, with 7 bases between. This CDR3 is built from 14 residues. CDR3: CASSEDSNTGELFF. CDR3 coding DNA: TGTGCCAGCAGTGAGGACAGTAACACCGGGGAGCTGTTTTTT.

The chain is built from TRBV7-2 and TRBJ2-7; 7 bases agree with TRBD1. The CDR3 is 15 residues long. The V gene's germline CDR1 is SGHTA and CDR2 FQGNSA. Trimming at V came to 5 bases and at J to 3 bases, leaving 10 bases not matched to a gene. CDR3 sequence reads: CASSPDRDGGYEQYF. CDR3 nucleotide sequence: TGTGCCAGCAGCCCCGACAGGGATGGCGGCTACGAGCAGTACTTC.

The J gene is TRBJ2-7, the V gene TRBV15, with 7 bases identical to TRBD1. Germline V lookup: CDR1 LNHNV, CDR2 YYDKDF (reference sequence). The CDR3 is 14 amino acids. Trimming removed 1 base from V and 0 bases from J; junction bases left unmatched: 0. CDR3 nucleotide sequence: TGTGCCACCAGCAGAGGGGACAGCTCCTACGAGCAGTACTTC. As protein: CATSRGDSSYEQYF.

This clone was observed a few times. The CDR3 bases are TGTGCCCCGGGGGAGGGCCGGGAGACCCAGTACTTC. Amino acids: CAPGEGRETQYF. The chain links TRBV7-8 to TRBJ2-5; 7 bases fit TRBD2. This CDR3 region has 12 residues. Germline V gives CDR1 SGHVS, CDR2 FQNEAQ. J gave up 5 bases and V 11 bases, and 8 bases lay outside the gene matches.

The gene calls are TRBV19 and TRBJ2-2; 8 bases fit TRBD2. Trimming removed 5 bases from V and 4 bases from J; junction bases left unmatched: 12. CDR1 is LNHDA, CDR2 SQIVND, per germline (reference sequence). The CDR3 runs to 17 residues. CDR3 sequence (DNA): TGTGCCAGTAGTGACTACTTCGGGGGGGCTCTCACCGGGGAGCTGTTTTTT. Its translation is CASSDYFGGALTGELFF.

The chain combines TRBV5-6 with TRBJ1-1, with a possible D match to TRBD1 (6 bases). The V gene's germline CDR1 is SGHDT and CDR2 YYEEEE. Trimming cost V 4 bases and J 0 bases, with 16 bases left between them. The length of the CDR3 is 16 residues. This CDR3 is CASSPMAGVMNTEAFF. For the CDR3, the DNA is TGTGCCAGCAGCCCGATGGCAGGGGTCATGAACACTGAAGCTTTCTTT.

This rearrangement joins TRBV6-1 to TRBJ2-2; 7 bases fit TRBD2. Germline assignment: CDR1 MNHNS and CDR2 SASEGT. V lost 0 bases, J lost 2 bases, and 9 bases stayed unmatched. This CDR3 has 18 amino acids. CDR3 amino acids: CASSEALGGGANTGELFF. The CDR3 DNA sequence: TGTGCCAGCAGTGAAGCGCTGGGGGGAGGGGCAAACACCGGGGAGCTGTTTTTT.

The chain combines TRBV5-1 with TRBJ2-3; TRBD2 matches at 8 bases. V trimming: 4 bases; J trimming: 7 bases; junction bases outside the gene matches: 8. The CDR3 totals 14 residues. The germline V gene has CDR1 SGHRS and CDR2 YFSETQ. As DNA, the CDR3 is TGCGCCAGCAGCCCCGGGGGGGGCCTTAATACGCAGTATTTT. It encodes CASSPGGGLNTQYF.

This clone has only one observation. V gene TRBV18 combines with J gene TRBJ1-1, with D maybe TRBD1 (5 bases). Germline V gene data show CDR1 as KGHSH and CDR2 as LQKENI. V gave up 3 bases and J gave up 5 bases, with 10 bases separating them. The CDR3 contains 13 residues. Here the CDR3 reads CASSPRQPTEAFF. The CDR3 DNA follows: TGTGCCAGCTCACCGAGACAGCCTACTGAAGCTTTCTTT. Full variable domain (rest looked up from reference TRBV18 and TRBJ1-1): NAGVMQNPRHLVRRRGQEARLRCSPMKGHSHVYWYRQLPEEGLKFMVYLQKENIIDESGMPKERFSAEFPKEGPSILRIQQVVRGDSAAYFCASSPRQPTEAFFGQGTRLTVV.

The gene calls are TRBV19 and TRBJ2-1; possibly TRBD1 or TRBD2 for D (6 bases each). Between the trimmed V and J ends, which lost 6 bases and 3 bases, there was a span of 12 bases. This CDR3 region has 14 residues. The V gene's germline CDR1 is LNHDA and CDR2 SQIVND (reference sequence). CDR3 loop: CASSWGALYNEQFF. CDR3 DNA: TGTGCCAGTAGCTGGGGGGCTCTCTACAATGAGCAGTTCTTC. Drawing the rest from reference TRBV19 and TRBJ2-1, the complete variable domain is DGGITQSPKYLFRKEGQNVTLSCEQNLNHDAMYWYRQDPGQGLRLIYYSQIVNDFQKGDIAEGYSVSREKKESFPLTVTSAQKNPTAFYLCASSWGALYNEQFFGPGTRLTVL.

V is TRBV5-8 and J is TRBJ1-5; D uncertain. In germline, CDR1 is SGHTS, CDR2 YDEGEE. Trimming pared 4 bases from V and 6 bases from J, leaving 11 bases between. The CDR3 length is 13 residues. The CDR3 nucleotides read TGTGCCAGCAGCGAACGGAGGAGTCAGCCCCAGCATTTT. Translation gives CASSERRSQPQHF.

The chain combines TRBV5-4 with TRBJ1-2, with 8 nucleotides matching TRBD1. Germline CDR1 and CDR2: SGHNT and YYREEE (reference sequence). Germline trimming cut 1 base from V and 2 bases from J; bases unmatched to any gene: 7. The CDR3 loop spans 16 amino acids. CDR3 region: CASSLWGPGGNYGYTF. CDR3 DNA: TGTGCCAGCAGCTTGTGGGGGCCAGGGGGCAACTATGGCTACACCTTC.

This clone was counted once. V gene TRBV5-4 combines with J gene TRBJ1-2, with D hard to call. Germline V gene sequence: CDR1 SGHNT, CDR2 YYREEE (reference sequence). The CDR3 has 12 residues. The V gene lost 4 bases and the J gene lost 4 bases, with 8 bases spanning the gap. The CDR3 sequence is CASSGVLYGYTF. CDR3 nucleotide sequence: TGTGCCAGCAGCGGCGTGCTCTATGGCTACACCTTC.

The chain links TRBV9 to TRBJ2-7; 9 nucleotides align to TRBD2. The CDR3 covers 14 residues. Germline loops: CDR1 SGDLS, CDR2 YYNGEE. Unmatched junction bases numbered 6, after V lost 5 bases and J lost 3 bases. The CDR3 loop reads CASSSLAGNYEQYF. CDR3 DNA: TGTGCCAGCAGTAGCCTAGCGGGGAACTACGAGCAGTACTTC.

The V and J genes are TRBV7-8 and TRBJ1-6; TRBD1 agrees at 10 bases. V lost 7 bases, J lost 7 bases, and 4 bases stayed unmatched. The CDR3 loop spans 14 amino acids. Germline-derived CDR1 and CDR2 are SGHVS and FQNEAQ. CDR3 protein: CASILGQGNSPLHF. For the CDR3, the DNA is TGTGCCAGCATCCTGGGACAGGGGAATTCACCCCTCCACTTT.